The sequence of this TCR beta chain was determined in a study of T cell changes during pregnancy in multiple sclerosis. Method: immunoSEQ multiplex PCR; TCRdb's copy keeps in-frame clones and lacks some. The table records around 50,000 clones, about 93% of them present only once. V gave up 4 bases and J gave up 0 bases; unmatched junction bases: 6. CDR1 and CDR2 from the germline V gene are ENHRY and SYGVKD. This CDR3 has 15 amino acids. The chain is built from TRBV10-3 and TRBJ2-7, with 7 bases matching TRBD1. The sequence was collected from a female donor in good health, enrolled as a control in a pregnancy study. This material consisted of CD4+ T cells from peripheral blood mononuclear cells, taken after pregnancy. CDR3 loop: CAISVADRDSYEQYF. DNA for the CDR3: TGTGCCATCAGTGTAGCAGACAGGGACTCCTACGAGCAGTACTTC.